Sequencing of this T cell receptor (beta chain) was carried out in a study of neurological immune-mediated disorders. Study findings and constraints: The multiple sclerosis repertoire cluster had no clinical or MRI feature associated with it. Expanded clones shared no identical CDR3 amino acid sequences across subjects, which suggested private TCR-beta repertoires in all groups.

Many counts were recorded for this clonotype. What it binds is not known. The CDR3 has 13 amino acids. V trimming: 3 bases; J trimming: 6 bases; junction bases outside the gene matches: 8. Germline V gives CDR1 DFQATT, CDR2 SNEGSKA (reference sequence). 5'RACE with 10-nucleotide random UMIs produced the cDNA. One entry per CDR3 protein results from TCRdb running MiXCR on the 5' RACE reads. The sample consists of tens of thousands of distinct CDR3 sequences, about 2% of them appearing once. The sample taken for sequencing was PBMCs. This receptor was identified in a woman between 35 and 50 years old with multiple sclerosis. V is TRBV20-1 and J is TRBJ2-7; 7 bases fit TRBD1. CDR3 coding DNA: TGCAGTGCTAGTGACAGGGTGATGCGCGAGCAGTACTTC. Translated: CSASDRVMREQYF.